These 14 T cell receptor beta chains originate from one sample sequenced in a study of cytomegalovirus exposure and HLA in healthy donors. Some clones are missing from TCRdb's copy, which holds only in-frame ones; the method was immunoSEQ multiplex PCR. This sample has 71,000 or so clones, with about 94% found just once. Sequencing was done on a sample of PBMCs. Receptor source: a man younger than 35 in good health and CMV-seropositive.

This clone was observed a handful of times. V is TRBV7-8 and J is TRBJ1-1; no clear D gene. CDR3 length: 12 residues. V lost 1 base and J lost 7, with 7 bases in between. From germline, CDR1 is SGHVS and CDR2 FQNEAQ. CDR3: CASSLDSFEAFF. The CDR3 DNA reads as TGTGCCAGCAGCTTAGATAGTTTTGAAGCTTTCTTT.

The chain combines TRBV2 with TRBJ1-2, with a tentative D call TRBD1 (6 bases). With 7 bases removed from V and 7 bases from J, the gap between germline ends came to 19 bases. Looked up from germline, CDR1 is SNHLY and CDR2 is FYNNEI. The CDR3 has 14 amino acids. The CDR3 coding sequence is TGTGCCAGCATGGAACAGGGACGGGGGGTTGGCTACACCTTC. Encoded protein: CASMEQGRGVGYTF.

V usage is TRBV9 and J usage is TRBJ2-7; D possibly corresponds to TRBD2 (6 bases). This CDR3 contains 14 residues. The ends were cut back, 0 bases at V and 4 bases at J, with 11 bases in the middle. The germline V gene encodes CDR1 SGDLS and CDR2 YYNGEE. The CDR3 here is CASSVVGGSYEQYF. The CDR3 DNA is TGTGCCAGCAGCGTAGTCGGAGGGTCGTACGAGCAGTACTTC.

The chain combines TRBV6-5 with TRBJ1-3, with a tentative D call TRBD1 (6 bases). The CDR3 is made up of 15 amino acids. The germline V and J ends were trimmed by 0 bases and 2 bases, with 8 bases remaining between them. Per germline, CDR1 MNHEY and CDR2 SVGAGI. The DNA for the CDR3 is TGTGCCAGCAGTTACTCCAACAGGGCTGGAAACACCATATATTTT. Protein: CASSYSNRAGNTIYF.

J is TRBJ2-7 and V is TRBV10-3, with D perhaps matching TRBD2 (5 bases). CDR3 length equals 13 residues. Germline V CDR1 and CDR2: ENHRY, SYGVKD. V was shortened by 7 bases and J by 3 bases, with 13 bases between the two germline ends. The chain's CDR3 is CAITGVSGYEQYF. The CDR3 bases are TGTGCCATCACCGGGGTCTCGGGCTACGAGCAGTACTTC.

This chain uses TRBV10-3 with TRBJ1-1, with TRBD1 matching over 8 bases. The V segment lost 3 bases and the J segment 1 base; nucleotides outside the gene matches: 10. The V gene's germline CDR1 is ENHRY and CDR2 SYGVKD. CDR3 size: 17 residues. CDR3 region: CAISEPRGPTENTEAFF. The CDR3 region has the DNA TGTGCCATCAGTGAACCCAGGGGGCCCACTGAGAACACTGAAGCTTTCTTT.

V is TRBV18 and J is TRBJ2-2; TRBD1 is a possible D gene (5 bases). This CDR3 region has 14 residues. Trimming took 6 bases from V and 3 from J, leaving 11 bases between them. Germline V CDR1 and CDR2: KGHSH, LQKENI. The CDR3 here is CASSSGLDTGELFF. CDR3 nucleotide sequence: TGTGCCAGCTCGTCAGGGTTGGACACCGGGGAGCTGTTTTTT.

The chain employs TRBV5-6 and TRBJ2-1; TRBD1 matches at 7 bases. V shed 0 bases and J 2 bases; nucleotides not matched to a gene: 8. Germline V gene data show CDR1 as SGHDT and CDR2 as YYEEEE. This CDR3 is built from 17 residues. CDR3 DNA sequence: TGTGCCAGCAGCTTGGTGGCCCGGACAGGAACCTACAATGAGCAGTTCTTC. It is translated as CASSLVARTGTYNEQFF.

The V gene is TRBV28, the J gene TRBJ1-1; D gene unclear. The CDR3 is 15 amino acids. Trimming cost V 7 bases and J 5 bases, with 20 bases left between them. Germline V gene data show CDR1 as MDHEN and CDR2 as SYDVKM. For the CDR3, the DNA is TGTGCCAGCACCGAACGCGCGGGCCCGGGGACTGAAGCTTTCTTT. Residues: CASTERAGPGTEAFF.

This sequence joins TRBV19 and TRBJ2-7, with 10 bases lining up with TRBD1. The J segment lost 4 bases and the V segment lost 3 bases, leaving 3 bases of the junction unmatched. This CDR3 spans 14 amino acids. Per the germline V gene, CDR1 is LNHDA and CDR2 is SQIVND (reference sequence). CDR3 residues: CASSIWGQGYEQYF. The DNA for the CDR3 is TGTGCCAGTAGTATTTGGGGACAGGGGTACGAGCAGTACTTC.

The chain uses TRBV19 and TRBJ2-1, with 12 bases lining up with TRBD2. V shed 7 bases, J shed 9 bases, and the junction held 7 bases outside the gene matches. This CDR3 has 14 residues. The germline CDR1 and CDR2 sequences are LNHDA and SQIVND (reference sequence). This chain's CDR3 is CASTASGGVREQFF. The CDR3 region has the DNA TGTGCCAGTACGGCTAGCGGGGGGGTCCGTGAGCAGTTCTTC.

The chain employs TRBV9 and TRBJ2-3; 8 bases are shared with TRBD2. This CDR3 has 15 amino acids. Germline V CDR1 and CDR2: SGDLS, YYNGEE. V lost 0 bases to trimming and J lost 3 bases; unmatched junction nucleotides: 3. In DNA form, the CDR3 reads TGTGCCAGCAGCGTAGACAGCGGGAGAACAGATACGCAGTATTTT. Its protein product is CASSVDSGRTDTQYF.

This clone came up once. The V call is TRBV27, the J call TRBJ2-4; D gene unclear. V was clipped by 0 bases and J by 7 bases, with 16 bases between them. Germline V lookup: CDR1 MNHEY, CDR2 SMNVEV (reference sequence). The CDR3 runs 16 residues. CDR3 DNA sequence: TGTGCCAGCAGTTTATCGAAGGCAGCCTCCAGGAACATTCAGTACTTC. As protein: CASSLSKAASRNIQYF.

This chain joins TRBV4-2 and TRBJ1-5, with 9 nucleotides matching TRBD1. The CDR3 is made up of 16 amino acids. CDR1 LGHNA and CDR2 YNFKEQ come from the germline V gene. With 3 bases clipped from V and 4 bases from J, the junction kept 7 bases outside the gene matches. This chain's CDR3 is CASSQDRGNGNQPQHF. Written as DNA, the CDR3 is TGTGCCAGCAGCCAGGACAGGGGAAATGGGAATCAGCCCCAGCATTTT.